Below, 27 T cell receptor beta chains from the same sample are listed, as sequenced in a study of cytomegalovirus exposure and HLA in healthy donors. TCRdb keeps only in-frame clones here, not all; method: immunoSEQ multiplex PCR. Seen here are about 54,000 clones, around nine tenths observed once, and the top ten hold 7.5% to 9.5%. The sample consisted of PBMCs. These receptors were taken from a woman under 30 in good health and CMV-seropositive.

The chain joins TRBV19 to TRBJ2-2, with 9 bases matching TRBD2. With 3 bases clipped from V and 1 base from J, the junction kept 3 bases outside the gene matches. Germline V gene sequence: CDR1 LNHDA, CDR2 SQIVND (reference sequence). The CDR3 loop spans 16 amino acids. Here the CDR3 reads CASSIAGGMNTGELFF. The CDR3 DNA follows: TGTGCCAGTAGTATCGCGGGGGGGATGAACACCGGGGAGCTGTTTTTT.

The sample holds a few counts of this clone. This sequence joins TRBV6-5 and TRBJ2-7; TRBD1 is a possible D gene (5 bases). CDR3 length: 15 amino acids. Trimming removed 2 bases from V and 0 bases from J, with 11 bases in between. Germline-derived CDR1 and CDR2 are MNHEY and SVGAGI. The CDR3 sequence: CASSYRSGNSYEQYF. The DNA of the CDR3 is TGTGCCAGCAGTTACCGCTCAGGGAACTCCTACGAGCAGTACTTC.

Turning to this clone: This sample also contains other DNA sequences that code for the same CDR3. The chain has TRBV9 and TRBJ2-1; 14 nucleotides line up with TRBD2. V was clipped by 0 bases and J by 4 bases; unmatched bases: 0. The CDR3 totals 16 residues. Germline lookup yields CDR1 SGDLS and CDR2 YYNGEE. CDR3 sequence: CASSVGTSGGYNEQFF. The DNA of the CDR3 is TGTGCCAGCAGCGTAGGGACTAGCGGGGGGTACAATGAGCAGTTCTTC.

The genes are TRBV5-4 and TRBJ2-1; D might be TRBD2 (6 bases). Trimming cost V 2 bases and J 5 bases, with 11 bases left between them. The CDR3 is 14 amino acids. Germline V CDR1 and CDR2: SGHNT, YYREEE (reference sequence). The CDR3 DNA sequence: TGTGCCAGCAGCTTAGAACTAGCCAACAATGAGCAGTTCTTC. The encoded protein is CASSLELANNEQFF.

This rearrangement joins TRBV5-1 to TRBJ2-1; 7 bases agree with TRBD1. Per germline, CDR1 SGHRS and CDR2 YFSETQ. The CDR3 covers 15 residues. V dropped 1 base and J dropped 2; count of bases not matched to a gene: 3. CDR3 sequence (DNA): TGCGCCAGCAGCTTGACAGGGGCTCCCTACAATGAGCAGTTCTTC. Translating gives CASSLTGAPYNEQFF.

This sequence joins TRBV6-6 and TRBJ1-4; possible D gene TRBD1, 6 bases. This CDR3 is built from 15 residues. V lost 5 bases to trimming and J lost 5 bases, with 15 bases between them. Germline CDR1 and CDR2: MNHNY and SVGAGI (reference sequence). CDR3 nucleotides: TGTGCCAGCAGTGCAGTCAGGGGTTCCAATGAAAAACTGTTTTTT. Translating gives CASSAVRGSNEKLFF.

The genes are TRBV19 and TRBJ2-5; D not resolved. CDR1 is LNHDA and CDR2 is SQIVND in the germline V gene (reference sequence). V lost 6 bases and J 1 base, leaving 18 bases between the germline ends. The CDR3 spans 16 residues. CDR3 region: CASSSMTTGFQETQYF. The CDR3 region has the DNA TGTGCCAGTAGCTCAATGACGACGGGTTTCCAAGAGACCCAGTACTTC.

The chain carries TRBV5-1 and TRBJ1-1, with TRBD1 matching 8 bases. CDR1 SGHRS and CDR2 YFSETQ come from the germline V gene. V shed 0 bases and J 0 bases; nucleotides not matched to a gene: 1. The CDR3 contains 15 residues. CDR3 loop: CASSLGTGMNTEAFF. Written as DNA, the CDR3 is TGCGCCAGCAGCTTGGGGACAGGGATGAACACTGAAGCTTTCTTT.

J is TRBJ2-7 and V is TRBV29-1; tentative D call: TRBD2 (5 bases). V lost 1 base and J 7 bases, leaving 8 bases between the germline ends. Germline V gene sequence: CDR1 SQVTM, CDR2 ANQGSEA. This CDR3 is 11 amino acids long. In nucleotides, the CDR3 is TGCAGCGTTGAAGCTGGCGGGGAGCAGTACTTC. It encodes CSVEAGGEQYF.

The CDR3 DNA is TGTGCCAGCAGCGCGAGTGGGCCTGGAAACACCATATATTTT. Protein product: CASSASGPGNTIYF. The rearrangement joins TRBV9 to TRBJ1-3; no firm D call. Germline values: CDR1 SGDLS, CDR2 YYNGEE. V shed 3 bases and J shed 2 bases, with 9 bases lying between them. The length of the CDR3 is 14 residues.

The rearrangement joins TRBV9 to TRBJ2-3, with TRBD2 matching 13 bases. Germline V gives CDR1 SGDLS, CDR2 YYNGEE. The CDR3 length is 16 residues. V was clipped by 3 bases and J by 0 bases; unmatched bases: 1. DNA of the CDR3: TGTGCCAGCAGCGCACTAGCGGGGGGGAGCACAGATACGCAGTATTTT. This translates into CASSALAGGSTDTQYF.

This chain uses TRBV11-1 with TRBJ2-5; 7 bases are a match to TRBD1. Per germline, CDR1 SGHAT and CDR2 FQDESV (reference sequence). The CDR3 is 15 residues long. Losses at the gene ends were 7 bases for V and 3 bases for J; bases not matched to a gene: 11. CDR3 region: CASTFDGTAKETQYF. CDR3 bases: TGTGCCAGCACCTTCGATGGGACAGCCAAAGAGACCCAGTACTTC.

This CDR3 is CASTPGPGGDTQYF. CDR3 bases: TGCGCCAGCACTCCGGGTCCCGGGGGAGATACGCAGTATTTT. The V call is TRBV5-1, the J call TRBJ2-3; TRBD2 is a possible D gene (6 bases). The germline V gene has CDR1 SGHRS and CDR2 YFSETQ. This CDR3 has 14 residues. The V end was cut by 6 bases, the J end by 5 bases, with 16 bases between.

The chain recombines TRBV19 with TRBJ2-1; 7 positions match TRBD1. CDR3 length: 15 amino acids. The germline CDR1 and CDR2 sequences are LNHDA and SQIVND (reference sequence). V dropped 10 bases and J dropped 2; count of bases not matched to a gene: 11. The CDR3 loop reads CATDYRQGPYNEQFF. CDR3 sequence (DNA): TGTGCCACCGACTATCGACAGGGTCCCTACAATGAGCAGTTCTTC.

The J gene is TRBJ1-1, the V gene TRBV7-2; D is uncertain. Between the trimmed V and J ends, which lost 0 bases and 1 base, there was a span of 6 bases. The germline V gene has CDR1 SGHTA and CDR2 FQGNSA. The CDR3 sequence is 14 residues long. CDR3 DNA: TGTGCCAGCAGCTTAGCGCCAGGGAACACTGAAGCTTTCTTT. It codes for CASSLAPGNTEAFF. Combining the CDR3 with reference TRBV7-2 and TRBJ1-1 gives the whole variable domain GAGVSQSPSNKVTEKGKDVELRCDPISGHTALYWYRQSLGQGLEFLIYFQGNSAPDKSGLPSDRFSAERTGGSVSTLTIQRTQQEDSAVYLCASSLAPGNTEAFFGQGTRLTVV.

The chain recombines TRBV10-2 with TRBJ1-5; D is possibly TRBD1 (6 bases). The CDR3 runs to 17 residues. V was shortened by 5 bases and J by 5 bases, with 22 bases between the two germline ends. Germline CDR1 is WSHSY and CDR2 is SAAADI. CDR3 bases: TGCGCCAGCAGTAGTTACGGGGGGGGGCCTAACTATCAGCCCCAGCATTTT. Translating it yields CASSSYGGGPNYQPQHF.

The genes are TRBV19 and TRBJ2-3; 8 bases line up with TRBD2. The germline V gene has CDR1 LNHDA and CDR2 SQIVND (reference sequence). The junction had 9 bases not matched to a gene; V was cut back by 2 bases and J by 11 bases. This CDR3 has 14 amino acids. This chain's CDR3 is CASSIQQGTSGQYF. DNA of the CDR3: TGTGCCAGTAGTATACAACAGGGAACTAGCGGGCAGTATTTT.

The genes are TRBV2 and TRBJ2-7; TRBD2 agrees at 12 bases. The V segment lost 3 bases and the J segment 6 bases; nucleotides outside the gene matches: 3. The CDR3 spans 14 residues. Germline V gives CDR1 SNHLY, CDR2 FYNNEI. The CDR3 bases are TGTGCCAGCAGTGAGGCTAGCGGGGGGGCCGAGCAGTACTTC. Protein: CASSEASGGAEQYF.

CDR3 nucleotide sequence: TGTGCCAGCAGCTTAGGACGGGGGGGCACCAATGAGCAGTTCTTC. This gives the protein CASSLGRGGTNEQFF. The V gene is TRBV11-2, the J gene TRBJ2-1, with 8 bases identical to TRBD2. Germline V gene sequence: CDR1 SGHAT, CDR2 FQNNGV. The V and J ends lost 1 base and 6 bases, in that order; junction bases with no gene match: 5. This CDR3 has 15 residues. Supplemented by reference TRBV11-2 and TRBJ2-1, the full variable domain reads EAGVAQSPRYKIIEKRQSVAFWCNPISGHATLYWYQQILGQGPKLLIQFQNNGVVDDSQLPKDRFSAERLKGVDSTLKIQPAKLEDSAVYLCASSLGRGGTNEQFFGPGTRLTVL.

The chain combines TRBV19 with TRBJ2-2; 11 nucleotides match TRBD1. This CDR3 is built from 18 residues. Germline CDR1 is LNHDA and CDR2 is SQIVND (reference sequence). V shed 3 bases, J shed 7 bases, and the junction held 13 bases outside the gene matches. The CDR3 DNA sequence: TGTGCCAGTAGTATCTGGGGATACCGGGACAGGGGGAACGGGGAGCTGTTTTTT. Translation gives CASSIWGYRDRGNGELFF.

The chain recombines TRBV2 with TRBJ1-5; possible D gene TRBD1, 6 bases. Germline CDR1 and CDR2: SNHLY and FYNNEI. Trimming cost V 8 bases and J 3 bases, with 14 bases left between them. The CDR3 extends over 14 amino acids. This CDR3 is CASQQGEANQPQHF. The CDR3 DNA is TGTGCCAGCCAACAGGGAGAGGCCAATCAGCCCCAGCATTTT.

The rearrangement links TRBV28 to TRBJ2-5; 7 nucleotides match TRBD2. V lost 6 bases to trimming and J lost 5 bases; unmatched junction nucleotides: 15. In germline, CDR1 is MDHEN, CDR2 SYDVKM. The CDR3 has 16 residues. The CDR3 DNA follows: TGTGCCAGCAGATCATCCAAGCGGGGCCCCGGGGAGACCCAGTACTTC. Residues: CASRSSKRGPGETQYF.

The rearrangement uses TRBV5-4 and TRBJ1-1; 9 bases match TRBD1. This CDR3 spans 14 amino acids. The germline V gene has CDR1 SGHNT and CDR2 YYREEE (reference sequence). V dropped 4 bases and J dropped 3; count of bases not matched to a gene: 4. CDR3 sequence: CASSMGQGYTEAFF. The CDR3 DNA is TGTGCCAGCAGCATGGGACAGGGATACACTGAAGCTTTCTTT.

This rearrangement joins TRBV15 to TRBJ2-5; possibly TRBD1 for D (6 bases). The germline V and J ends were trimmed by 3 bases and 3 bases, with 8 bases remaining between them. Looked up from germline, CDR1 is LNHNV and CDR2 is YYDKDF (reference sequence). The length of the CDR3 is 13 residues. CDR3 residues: CATSRGAKETQYF. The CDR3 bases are TGTGCCACCAGCAGGGGGGCTAAAGAGACCCAGTACTTC. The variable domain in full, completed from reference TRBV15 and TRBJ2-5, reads DAMVIQNPRYQVTQFGKPVTLSCSQTLNHNVMYWYQQKSSQAPKLLFHYYDKDFNNEADTPDNFQSRRPNTSFCFLDIRSPGLGDTAMYLCATSRGAKETQYFGPGTRLLVL.

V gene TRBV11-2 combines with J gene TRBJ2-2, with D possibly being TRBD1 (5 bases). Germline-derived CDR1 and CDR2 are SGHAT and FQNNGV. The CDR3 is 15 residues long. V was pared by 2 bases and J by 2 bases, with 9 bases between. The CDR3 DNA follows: TGTGCCAGCAGCTTAAGGCAGGGAAACACCGGGGAGCTGTTTTTT. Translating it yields CASSLRQGNTGELFF.

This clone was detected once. The CDR3 sequence: CASMMDRIVYEQYF. CDR3 sequence (DNA): TGTGCCAGCATGATGGACAGGATTGTCTACGAGCAGTACTTC. The chain has TRBV6-1 and TRBJ2-7, with TRBD1 matching over 7 bases. Germline V gene data show CDR1 as MNHNS and CDR2 as SASEGT. The CDR3 is made up of 14 amino acids. Unmatched junction bases numbered 9, after V lost 7 bases and J lost 3 bases.

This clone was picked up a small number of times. The CDR3 bases are TGTGCCAGCAGCCAAGTGGGGACGATACAGGGTTACGAGCAGTACTTC. This sequence encodes CASSQVGTIQGYEQYF. The chain carries TRBV4-2 and TRBJ2-7, with a tentative D call TRBD1 (6 bases). V shed 1 base and J shed 4 bases, with 17 bases lying between them. CDR1 and CDR2 from the germline V gene are LGHNA and YNFKEQ. This CDR3 is built from 16 residues.